This paragraph covers one T cell receptor beta chain sequence. Sequencing was performed with immunoSEQ multiplex PCR; in TCRdb, only in-frame clones are kept and a portion is missing. The sample has 200,000 to 250,000 clones; about 95% are singletons. This record belongs to a study of control samples from healthy donors and cancer patients. Germline-derived CDR1 and CDR2 are MDHEN and SYDVKM. V shed 7 bases and J shed 2 bases, with 7 bases lying between them. The CDR3 spans 12 residues. The sequencing sample was made of blood. This clonotype was sampled from a man in his fifties in good health. The V gene is TRBV28, the J gene TRBJ2-3; no reliable D call. CDR3 loop: CASMSNTDTQYF. In DNA, the CDR3 is TGTGCCAGCATGAGCAACACAGATACGCAGTATTTT.